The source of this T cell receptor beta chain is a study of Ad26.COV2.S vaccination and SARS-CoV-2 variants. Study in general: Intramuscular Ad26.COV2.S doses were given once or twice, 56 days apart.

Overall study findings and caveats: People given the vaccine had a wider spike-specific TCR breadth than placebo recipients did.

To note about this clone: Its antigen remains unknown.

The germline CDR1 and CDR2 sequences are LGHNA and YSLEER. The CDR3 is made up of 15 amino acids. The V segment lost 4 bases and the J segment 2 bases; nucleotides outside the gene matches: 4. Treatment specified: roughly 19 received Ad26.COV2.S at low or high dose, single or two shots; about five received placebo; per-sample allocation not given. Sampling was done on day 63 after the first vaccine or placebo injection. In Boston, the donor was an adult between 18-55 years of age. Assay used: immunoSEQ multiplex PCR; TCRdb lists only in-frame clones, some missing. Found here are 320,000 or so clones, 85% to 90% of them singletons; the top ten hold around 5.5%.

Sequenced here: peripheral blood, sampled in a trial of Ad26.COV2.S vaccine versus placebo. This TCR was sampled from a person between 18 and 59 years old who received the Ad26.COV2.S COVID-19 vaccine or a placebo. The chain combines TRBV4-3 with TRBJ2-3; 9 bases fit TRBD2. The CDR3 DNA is TGCGCCAGCAGCCTAGCGGGAGCTCTCACAGATACGCAGTATTTT. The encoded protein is CASSLAGALTDTQYF.